This TCR beta chain derives from a study of cytomegalovirus exposure and HLA in healthy donors. The count of this clone is one. The antigen remains undetermined. Germline CDR1 reads SGDLS; CDR2 reads YYNGEE. Trimming cost V 3 bases and J 2 bases, with 16 bases left between them. CDR3 length: 16 residues. Whole-study results and caveats: It was 164 TCR beta chains that were listed as cytomegalovirus-associated.

This PCR relied on a set of 60 Vbeta primers and 13 Jbeta primers. TCRdb's copy holds only in-frame clones and misses some; the assay was immunoSEQ multiplex PCR. The sample records 130,000 or so clones, 77% being singletons. Source material: PBMCs. The chain carries TRBV9 and TRBJ2-3; D may be TRBD1 (6 bases). This TCR was recovered from a woman aged 55-70 years in good health and CMV-seronegative. In DNA, the CDR3 is TGTGCCAGCAGCGCCCGGGACACCGTCCTCACAGATACGCAGTATTTT. Its translation: CASSARDTVLTDTQYF.